The present T cell receptor beta chain was sequenced within a study of neurological immune-mediated disorders. TCRdb recomputed calls from the 5' RACE reads with MiXCR, one row per CDR3 protein. In the table there are tens of thousands of distinct CDR3 sequences, under 5.5% of which are singletons. In its sample, this clonotype was seen many times. The CDR3 sequence is 14 residues long. CDR1 SQVTM and CDR2 ANQGSEA come from the germline V gene. Trimming removed 3 bases at V and 2 bases at J, with 10 bases between. Material: PBMCs. The sequence came from a woman aged 45-60 years with multiple sclerosis. V and J are TRBV29-1 and TRBJ2-2; D may match TRBD1 or TRBD2 (5 bases each). The CDR3 sequence is CSVDWGFNTGELFF. The DNA for the CDR3 is TGCAGCGTTGATTGGGGGTTCAACACCGGGGAGCTGTTTTTT.